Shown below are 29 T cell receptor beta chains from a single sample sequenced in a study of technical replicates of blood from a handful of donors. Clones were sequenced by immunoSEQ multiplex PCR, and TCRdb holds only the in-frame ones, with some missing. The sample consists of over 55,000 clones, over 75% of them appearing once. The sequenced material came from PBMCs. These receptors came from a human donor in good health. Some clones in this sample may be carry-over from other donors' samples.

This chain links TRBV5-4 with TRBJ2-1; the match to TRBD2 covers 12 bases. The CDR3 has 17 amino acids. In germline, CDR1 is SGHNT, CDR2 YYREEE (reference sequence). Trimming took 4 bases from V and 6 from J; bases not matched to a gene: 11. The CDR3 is CASSPGPSGRALNEQFF. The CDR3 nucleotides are TGTGCCAGCAGCCCCGGGCCTAGCGGGAGGGCCCTCAATGAGCAGTTCTTC.

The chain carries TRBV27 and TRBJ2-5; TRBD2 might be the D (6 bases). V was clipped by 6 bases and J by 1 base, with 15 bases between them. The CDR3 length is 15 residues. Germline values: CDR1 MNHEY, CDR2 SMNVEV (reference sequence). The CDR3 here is CASSPGWGVQETQYF. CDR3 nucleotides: TGTGCCAGCAGCCCCGGCTGGGGGGTCCAAGAGACCCAGTACTTC.

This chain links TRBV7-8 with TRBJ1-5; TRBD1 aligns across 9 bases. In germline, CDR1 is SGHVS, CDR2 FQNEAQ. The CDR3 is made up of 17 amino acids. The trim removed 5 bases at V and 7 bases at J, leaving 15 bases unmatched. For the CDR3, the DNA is TGTGCCAGCAGCCTAAGACCCGGGACAGGGTTCAACCAGCCCCAGCATTTT. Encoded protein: CASSLRPGTGFNQPQHF.

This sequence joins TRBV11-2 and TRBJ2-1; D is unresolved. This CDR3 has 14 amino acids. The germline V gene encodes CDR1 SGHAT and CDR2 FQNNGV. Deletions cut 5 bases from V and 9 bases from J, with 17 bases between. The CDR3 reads CASSPSATPGEQFF. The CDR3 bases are TGTGCCAGCAGCCCTTCCGCGACCCCGGGTGAGCAGTTCTTC.

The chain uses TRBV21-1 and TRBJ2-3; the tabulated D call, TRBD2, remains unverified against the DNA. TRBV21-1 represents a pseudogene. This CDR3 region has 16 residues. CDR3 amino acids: CASSTLAGGPTDTQYF. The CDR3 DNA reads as TGTGCCAGCAGCACCTTAGCGGGAGGGCCGACAGATACGCAGTATTTT.

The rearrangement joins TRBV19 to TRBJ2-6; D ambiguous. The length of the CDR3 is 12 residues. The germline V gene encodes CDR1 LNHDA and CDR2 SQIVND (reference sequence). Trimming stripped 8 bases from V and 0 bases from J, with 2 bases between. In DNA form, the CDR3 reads TGTGCCAGTCTCTCTGGGGCCAACGTCCTGACTTTC. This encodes CASLSGANVLTF. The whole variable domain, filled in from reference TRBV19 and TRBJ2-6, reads DGGITQSPKYLFRKEGQNVTLSCEQNLNHDAMYWYRQDPGQGLRLIYYSQIVNDFQKGDIAEGYSVSREKKESFPLTVTSAQKNPTAFYLCASLSGANVLTFGAGSRLTVL.

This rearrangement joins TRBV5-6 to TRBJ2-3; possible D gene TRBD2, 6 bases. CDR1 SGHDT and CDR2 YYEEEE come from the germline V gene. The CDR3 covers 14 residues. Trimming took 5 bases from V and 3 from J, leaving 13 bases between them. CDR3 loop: CASSKWAGTDTQYF. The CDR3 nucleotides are TGTGCCAGCAGTAAGTGGGCGGGGACAGATACGCAGTATTTT.

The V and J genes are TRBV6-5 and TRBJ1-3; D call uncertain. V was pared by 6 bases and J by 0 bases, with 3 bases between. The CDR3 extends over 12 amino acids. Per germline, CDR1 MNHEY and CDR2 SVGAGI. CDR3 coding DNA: TGTGCCAGCAGCAACTCTGGAAACACCATATATTTT. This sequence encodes CASSNSGNTIYF.

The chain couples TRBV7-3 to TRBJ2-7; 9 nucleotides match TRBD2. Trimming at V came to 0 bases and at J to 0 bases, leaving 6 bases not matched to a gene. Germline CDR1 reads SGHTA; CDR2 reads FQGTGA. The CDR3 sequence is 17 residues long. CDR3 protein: CASSLTSGGAVSYEQYF. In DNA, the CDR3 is TGTGCCAGCAGCTTAACTAGCGGGGGAGCAGTCTCCTACGAGCAGTACTTC.

CDR3: CASSLGLAGFYEQYF. Here the CDR3 DNA reads TGTGCCAGCAGTTTGGGACTAGCGGGATTTTACGAGCAGTACTTC. V gene TRBV6-6 combines with J gene TRBJ2-7; 13 bases are a match to TRBD2. The CDR3 sequence is 15 residues long. CDR1 and CDR2 from the germline V gene are MNHNY and SVGAGI (reference sequence). V dropped 4 bases and J dropped 4; count of bases not matched to a gene: 4.

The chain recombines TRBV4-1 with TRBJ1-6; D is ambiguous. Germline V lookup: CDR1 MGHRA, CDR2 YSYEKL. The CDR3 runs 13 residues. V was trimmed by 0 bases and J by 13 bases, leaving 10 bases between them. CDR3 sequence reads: CASSQDWATPLHF. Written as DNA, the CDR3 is TGCGCCAGCAGCCAAGATTGGGCAACTCCCCTCCACTTT.

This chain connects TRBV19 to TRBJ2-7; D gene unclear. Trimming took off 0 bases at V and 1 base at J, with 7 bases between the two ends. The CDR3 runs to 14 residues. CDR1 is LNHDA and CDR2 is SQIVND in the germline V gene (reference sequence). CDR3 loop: CASSIDRASYEQYF. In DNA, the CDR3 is TGTGCCAGTAGTATAGATCGAGCGTCCTACGAGCAGTACTTC.

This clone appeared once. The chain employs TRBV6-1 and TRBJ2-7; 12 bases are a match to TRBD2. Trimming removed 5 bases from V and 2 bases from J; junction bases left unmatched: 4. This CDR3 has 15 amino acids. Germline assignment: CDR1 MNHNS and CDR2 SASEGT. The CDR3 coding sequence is TGTGCCAGCAGTCCCACTAGCGGGGGGACCTACGAGCAGTACTTC. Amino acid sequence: CASSPTSGGTYEQYF.

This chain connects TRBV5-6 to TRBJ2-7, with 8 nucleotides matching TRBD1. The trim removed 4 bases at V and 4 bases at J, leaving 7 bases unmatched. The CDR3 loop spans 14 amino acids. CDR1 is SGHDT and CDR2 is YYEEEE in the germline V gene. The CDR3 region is CASSPWTGMYEQYF. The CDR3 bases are TGTGCCAGCAGCCCGTGGACAGGGATGTACGAGCAGTACTTC.

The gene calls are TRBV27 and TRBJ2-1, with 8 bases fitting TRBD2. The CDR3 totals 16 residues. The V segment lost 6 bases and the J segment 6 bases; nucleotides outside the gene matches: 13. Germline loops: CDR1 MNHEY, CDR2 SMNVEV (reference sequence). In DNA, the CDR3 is TGTGCCAGCAGCCCCTGGCGGGAGGATTGGGGCAATGAGCAGTTCTTC. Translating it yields CASSPWREDWGNEQFF.

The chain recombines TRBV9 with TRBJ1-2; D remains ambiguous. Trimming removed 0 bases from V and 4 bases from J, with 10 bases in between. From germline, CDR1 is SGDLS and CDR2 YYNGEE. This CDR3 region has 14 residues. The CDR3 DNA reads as TGTGCCAGCAGCGTAGGTCGGAGTGGCTATGGCTACACCTTC. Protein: CASSVGRSGYGYTF.

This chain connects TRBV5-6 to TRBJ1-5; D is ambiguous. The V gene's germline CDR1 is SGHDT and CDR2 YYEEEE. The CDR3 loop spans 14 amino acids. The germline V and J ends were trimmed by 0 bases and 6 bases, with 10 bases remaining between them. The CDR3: CASSLGAGIQPQHF. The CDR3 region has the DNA TGTGCCAGCAGCTTGGGGGCGGGGATTCAGCCCCAGCATTTT.

The CDR3, as DNA: TGTGCCAGTCGGGATCAGCAGGGGGCCTACGAGCAGTACTTC. Its protein is CASRDQQGAYEQYF. J is TRBJ2-7 and V is TRBV13, with 7 bases identical to TRBD1. The CDR3 is 14 residues long. Germline V gene data show CDR1 as PRHDT and CDR2 as FYEKMQ (reference sequence). Trimming at V came to 9 bases and at J to 2 bases, leaving 10 bases not matched to a gene.

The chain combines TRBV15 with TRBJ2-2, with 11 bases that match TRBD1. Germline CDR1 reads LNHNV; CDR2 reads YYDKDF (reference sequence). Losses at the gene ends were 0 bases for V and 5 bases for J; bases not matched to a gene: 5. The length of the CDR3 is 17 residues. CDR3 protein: CATSRDKGQGVTGELFF. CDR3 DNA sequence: TGTGCCACCAGCAGAGACAAGGGACAGGGGGTAACCGGGGAGCTGTTTTTT.

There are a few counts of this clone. CDR3 nucleotides: TGTGCCAGCAGCTTAGGCGCAGGGGGCGGAGGTGAAGCTTTCTTT. It translates to CASSLGAGGGGEAFF. The chain uses TRBV7-9 and TRBJ1-1; the match to TRBD1 covers 8 bases. CDR3 size: 15 residues. After removal of 1 base from V and 7 bases from J, the junction contained 8 bases not matched to a gene. Looked up from germline, CDR1 is SEHNR and CDR2 is FQNEAQ (reference sequence).

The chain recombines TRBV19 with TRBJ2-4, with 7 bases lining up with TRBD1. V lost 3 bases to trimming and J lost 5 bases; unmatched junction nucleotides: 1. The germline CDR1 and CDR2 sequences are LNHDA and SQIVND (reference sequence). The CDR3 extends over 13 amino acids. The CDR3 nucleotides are TGTGCCAGTAGTATGGGGACAGAAAACATTCAGTACTTC. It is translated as CASSMGTENIQYF.

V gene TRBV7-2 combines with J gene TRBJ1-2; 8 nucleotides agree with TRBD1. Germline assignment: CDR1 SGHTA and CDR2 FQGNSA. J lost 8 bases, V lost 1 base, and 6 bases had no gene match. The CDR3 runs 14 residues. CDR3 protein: CASSLVQGARGYTF. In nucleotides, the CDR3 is TGTGCCAGCAGCTTAGTTCAGGGGGCGAGGGGCTACACCTTC.

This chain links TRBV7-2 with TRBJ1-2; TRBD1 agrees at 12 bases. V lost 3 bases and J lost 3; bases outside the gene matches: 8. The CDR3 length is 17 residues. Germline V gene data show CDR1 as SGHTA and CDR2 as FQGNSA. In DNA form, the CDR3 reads TGTGCCAGCAGCTTTAGGGGACAGGGGGCGCGTGACTATGGCTACACCTTC. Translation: CASSFRGQGARDYGYTF.

The CDR3 spells CASSQVRGLRDTLSSYEQYF. The CDR3, as DNA: TGCGCCAGCAGCCAAGTAAGGGGGCTAAGGGACACCCTGTCGTCCTACGAGCAGTACTTC. This rearrangement joins TRBV4-1 to TRBJ2-7; 7 bases line up with TRBD1. Trimming removed 1 base from V and 1 base from J; junction bases left unmatched: 19. Germline assignment: CDR1 MGHRA and CDR2 YSYEKL. The CDR3 runs to 20 residues.

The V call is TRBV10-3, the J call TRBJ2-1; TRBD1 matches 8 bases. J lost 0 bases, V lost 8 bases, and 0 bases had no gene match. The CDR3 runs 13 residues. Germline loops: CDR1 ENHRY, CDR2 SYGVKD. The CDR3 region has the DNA TGTGCCATCCAGGGGGCCTCCTACAATGAGCAGTTCTTC. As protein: CAIQGASYNEQFF.

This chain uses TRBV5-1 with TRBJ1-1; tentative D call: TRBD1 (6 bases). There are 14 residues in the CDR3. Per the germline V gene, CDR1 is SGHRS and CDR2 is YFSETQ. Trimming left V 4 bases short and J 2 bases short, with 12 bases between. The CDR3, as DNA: TGCGCCAGCAGCCCGGGGGGGGCTAACACTGAAGCTTTCTTT. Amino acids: CASSPGGANTEAFF.

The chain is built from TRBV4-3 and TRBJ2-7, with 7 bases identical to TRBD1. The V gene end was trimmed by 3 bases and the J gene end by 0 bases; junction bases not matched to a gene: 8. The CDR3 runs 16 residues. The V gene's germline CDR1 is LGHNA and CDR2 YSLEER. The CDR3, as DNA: TGCGCCAGCAGCCACCCGGGACAGATGAACTCCTACGAGCAGTACTTC. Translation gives CASSHPGQMNSYEQYF.

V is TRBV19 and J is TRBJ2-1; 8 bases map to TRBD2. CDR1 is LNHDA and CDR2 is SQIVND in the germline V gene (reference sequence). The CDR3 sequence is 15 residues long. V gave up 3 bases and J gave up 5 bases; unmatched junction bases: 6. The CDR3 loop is CASSIPSGSHNEQFF. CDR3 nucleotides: TGTGCCAGTAGTATTCCGAGCGGGAGCCACAATGAGCAGTTCTTC. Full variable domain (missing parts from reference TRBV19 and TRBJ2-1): DGGITQSPKYLFRKEGQNVTLSCEQNLNHDAMYWYRQDPGQGLRLIYYSQIVNDFQKGDIAEGYSVSREKKESFPLTVTSAQKNPTAFYLCASSIPSGSHNEQFFGPGTRLTVL.

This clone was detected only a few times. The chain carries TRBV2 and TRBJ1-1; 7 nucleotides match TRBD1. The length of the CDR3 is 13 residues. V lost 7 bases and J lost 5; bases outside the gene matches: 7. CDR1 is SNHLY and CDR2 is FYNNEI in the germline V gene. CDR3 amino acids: CASIRQGRTEAFF. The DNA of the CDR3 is TGTGCCAGCATCCGACAGGGAAGGACTGAAGCTTTCTTT.